The clone carrying this T cell receptor (beta chain) was found once. The source of the sample is a study of blood T cell repertoires in COVID-19. About the study: Samples of COVID-19 (acute and convalescent) were obtained from the United States, Italy and Spain. PBMCs, B-cell-depleted T cells, or T cells provided the cDNA or gDNA that made up the material.

In the authors' methods: Amplifying reference gene primers gave estimates of nucleated cell counts. Method: immunoSEQ multiplex PCR; TCRdb's copy keeps in-frame clones and lacks some. V, J and clone size are those of that table, while D and trimming were read from the DNA. The sample holds 150,000 to 200,000 clones, about 84% seen once. The sample taken for sequencing was peripheral blood. The sequence came from a woman between 25 and 40 years old with acute or convalescent COVID-19.

The CDR3 protein is CASSEAVGGVLPLHF. The CDR3 DNA follows: TGTGCCAGCAGTGAAGCGGTAGGGGGGGTGCTACCCCTCCACTTT. The chain links TRBV6-1 to TRBJ1-6; D possibly corresponds to TRBD1 (6 bases). The CDR3 totals 15 residues. Germline-derived CDR1 and CDR2 are MNHNS and SASEGT. The V end was cut by 0 bases, the J end by 12 bases, with 15 bases between.